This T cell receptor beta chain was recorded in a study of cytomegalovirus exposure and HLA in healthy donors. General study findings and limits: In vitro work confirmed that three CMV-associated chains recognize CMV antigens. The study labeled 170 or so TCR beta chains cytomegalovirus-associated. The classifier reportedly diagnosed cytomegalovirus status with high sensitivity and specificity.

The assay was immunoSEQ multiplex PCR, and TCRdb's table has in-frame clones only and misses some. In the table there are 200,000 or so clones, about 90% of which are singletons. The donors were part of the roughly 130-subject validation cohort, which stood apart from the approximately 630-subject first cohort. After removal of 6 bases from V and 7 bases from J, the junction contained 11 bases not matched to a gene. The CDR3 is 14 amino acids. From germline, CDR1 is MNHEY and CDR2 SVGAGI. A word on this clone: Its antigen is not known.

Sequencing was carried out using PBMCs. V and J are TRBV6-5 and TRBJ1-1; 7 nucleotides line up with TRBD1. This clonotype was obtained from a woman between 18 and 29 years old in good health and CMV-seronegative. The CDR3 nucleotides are TGTGCCAGCAGATCCGAACAGGGGCGGAATGAAGCTTTCTTT. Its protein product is CASRSEQGRNEAFF.